This T cell receptor beta chain was sequenced during a study of blood T cell repertoires in COVID-19. Study at large: Donors in the United States, Italy and Spain gave samples during acute or convalescent COVID-19.

The CDR3 is 14 amino acids. The V end was cut by 3 bases, the J end by 0 bases, with 9 bases between. Germline-derived CDR1 and CDR2 are SGHVS and FQNEAQ. Those enrolled in Seattle joined during active infection and were followed longitudinally afterward. Produced via immunoSEQ multiplex PCR; TCRdb's table is partial and in-frame only. The table has about 250,000 clones, almost 90% seen once. The origin of this receptor is an older woman with COVID-19, enrolled during active disease. This rearrangement joins TRBV7-8 to TRBJ2-7, with D maybe TRBD2 (6 bases). Sequencing used peripheral blood. The CDR3 spells CASSFTGDSYEQYF. In DNA form, the CDR3 reads TGTGCCAGCAGCTTCACGGGGGACTCCTACGAGCAGTACTTC.